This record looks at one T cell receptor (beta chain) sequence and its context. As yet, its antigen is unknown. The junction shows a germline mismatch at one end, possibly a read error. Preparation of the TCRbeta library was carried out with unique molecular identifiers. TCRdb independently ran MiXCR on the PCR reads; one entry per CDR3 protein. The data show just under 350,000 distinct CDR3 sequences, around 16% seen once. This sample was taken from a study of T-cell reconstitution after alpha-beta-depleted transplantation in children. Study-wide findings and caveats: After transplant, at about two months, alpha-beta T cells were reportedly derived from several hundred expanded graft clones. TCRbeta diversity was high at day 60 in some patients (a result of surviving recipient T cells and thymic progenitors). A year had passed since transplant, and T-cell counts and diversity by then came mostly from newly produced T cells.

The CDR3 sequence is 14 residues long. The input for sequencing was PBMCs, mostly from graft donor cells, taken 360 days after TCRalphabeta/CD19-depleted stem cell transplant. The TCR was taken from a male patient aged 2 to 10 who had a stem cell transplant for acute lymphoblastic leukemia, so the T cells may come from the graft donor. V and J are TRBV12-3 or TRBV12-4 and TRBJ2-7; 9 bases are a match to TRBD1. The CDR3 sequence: CASTTGTGSSEQYF. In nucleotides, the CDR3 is TGTGCCAGCACCACCGGGACAGGGTCCTCCGAGCAGTACTTC.